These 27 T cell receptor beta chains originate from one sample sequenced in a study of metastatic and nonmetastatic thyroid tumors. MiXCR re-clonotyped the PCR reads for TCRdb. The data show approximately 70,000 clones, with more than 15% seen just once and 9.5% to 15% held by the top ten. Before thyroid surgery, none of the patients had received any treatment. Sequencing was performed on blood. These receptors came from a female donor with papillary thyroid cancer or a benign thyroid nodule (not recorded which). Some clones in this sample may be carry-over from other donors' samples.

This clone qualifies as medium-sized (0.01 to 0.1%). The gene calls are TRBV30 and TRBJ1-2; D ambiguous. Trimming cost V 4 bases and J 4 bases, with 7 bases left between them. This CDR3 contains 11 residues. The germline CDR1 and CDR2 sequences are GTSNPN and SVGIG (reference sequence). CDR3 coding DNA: TGTGCCTGGATCCGGCGCTATGGCTACACCTTC. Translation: CAWIRRYGYTF.

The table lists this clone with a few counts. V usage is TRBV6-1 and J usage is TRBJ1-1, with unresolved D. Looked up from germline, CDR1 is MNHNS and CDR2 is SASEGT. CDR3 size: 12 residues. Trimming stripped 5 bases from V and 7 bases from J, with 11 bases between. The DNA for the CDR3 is TGTGCCAGCAGTTCGGGGTCGGATGAAGCTTTCTTT. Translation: CASSSGSDEAFF.

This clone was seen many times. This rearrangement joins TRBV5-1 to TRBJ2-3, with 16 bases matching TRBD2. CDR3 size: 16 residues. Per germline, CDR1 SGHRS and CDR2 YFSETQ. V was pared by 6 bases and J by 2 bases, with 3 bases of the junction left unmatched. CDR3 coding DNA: TGCGCCAGCATGGGACTAGCGGGAGGGTCCACAGATACGCAGTATTTT. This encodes CASMGLAGGSTDTQYF.

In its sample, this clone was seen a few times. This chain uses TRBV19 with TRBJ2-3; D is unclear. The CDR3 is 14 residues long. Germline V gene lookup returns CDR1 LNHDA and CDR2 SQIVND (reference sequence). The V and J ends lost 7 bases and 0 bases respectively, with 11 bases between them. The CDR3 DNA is TGTGCCAGTATCGTACTATCGAGCACAGATACGCAGTATTTT. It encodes CASIVLSSTDTQYF.

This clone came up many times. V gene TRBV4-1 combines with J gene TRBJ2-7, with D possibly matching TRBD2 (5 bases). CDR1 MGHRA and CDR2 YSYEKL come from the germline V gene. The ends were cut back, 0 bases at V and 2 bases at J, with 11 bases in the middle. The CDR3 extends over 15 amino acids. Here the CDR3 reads CASSQERTHAYEQYF. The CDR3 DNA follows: TGCGCCAGCAGCCAAGAGAGGACTCACGCCTACGAGCAGTACTTC.

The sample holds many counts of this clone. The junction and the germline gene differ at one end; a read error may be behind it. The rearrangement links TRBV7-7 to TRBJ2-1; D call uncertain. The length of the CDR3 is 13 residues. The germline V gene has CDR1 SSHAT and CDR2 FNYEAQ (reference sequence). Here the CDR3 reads CASSLDPINEQFF. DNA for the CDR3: TGTGCTAGCAGCTTAGACCCCATCAATGAGCAGTTCTTC.

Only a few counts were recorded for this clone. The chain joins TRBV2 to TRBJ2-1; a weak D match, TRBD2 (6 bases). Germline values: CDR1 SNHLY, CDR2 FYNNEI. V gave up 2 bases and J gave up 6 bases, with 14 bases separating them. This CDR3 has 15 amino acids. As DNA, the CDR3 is TGTGCCAGCAGTGAATGGGCGGGGTCAGGCAATGAGCAGTTCTTC. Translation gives CASSEWAGSGNEQFF.

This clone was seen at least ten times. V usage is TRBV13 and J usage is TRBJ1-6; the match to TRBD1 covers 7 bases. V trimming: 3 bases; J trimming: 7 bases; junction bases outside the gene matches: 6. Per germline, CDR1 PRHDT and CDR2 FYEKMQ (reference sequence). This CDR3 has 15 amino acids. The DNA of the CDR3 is TGTGCCAGCAGCTTCACCAGGGGGAACAATTCACCCCTCCACTTT. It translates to CASSFTRGNNSPLHF.

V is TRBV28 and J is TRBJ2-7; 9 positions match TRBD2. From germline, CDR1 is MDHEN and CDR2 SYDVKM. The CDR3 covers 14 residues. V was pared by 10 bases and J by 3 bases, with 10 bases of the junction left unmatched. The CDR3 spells CATDRREGHYEQYF. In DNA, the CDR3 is TGTGCCACCGATCGGCGGGAGGGTCACTACGAGCAGTACTTC.

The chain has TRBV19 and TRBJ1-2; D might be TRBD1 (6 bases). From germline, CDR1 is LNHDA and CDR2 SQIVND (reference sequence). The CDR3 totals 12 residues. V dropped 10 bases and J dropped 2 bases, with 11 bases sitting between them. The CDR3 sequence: CATGTRNYGYTF. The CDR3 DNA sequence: TGTGCCACCGGGACAAGGAACTATGGCTACACCTTC.

This CDR3 is CASTITPGQGAFDEQYF. The CDR3 nucleotides are TGTGCCAGCACTATCACACCGGGGCAGGGGGCTTTCGACGAGCAGTACTTC. This sequence joins TRBV11-1 and TRBJ2-7, with TRBD1 matching 8 bases. Looked up from germline, CDR1 is SGHAT and CDR2 is FQDESV (reference sequence). V was pared by 7 bases and J by 5 bases, with 19 bases of the junction left unmatched. The CDR3 covers 17 residues.

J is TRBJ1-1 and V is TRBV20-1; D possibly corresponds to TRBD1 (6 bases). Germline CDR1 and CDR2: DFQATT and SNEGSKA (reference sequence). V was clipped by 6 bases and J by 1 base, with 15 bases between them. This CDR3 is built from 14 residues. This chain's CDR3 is CSAQFGQSNTEAFF. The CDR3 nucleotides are TGCAGTGCGCAGTTTGGACAGTCGAACACTGAAGCTTTCTTT.

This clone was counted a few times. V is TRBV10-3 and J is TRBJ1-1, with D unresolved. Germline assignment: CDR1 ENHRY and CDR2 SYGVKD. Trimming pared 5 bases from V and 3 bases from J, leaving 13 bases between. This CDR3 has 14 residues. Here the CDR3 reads CAISSTGHYTEAFF. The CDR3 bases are TGTGCCATCAGTTCGACCGGGCACTACACTGAAGCTTTCTTT.

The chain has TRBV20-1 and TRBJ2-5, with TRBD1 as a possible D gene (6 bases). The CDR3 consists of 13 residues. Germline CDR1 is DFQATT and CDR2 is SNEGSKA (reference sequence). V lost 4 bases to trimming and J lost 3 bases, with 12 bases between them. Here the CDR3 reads CSANRDIKETQYF. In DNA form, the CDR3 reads TGCAGTGCTAACCGGGACATTAAAGAGACCCAGTACTTC.

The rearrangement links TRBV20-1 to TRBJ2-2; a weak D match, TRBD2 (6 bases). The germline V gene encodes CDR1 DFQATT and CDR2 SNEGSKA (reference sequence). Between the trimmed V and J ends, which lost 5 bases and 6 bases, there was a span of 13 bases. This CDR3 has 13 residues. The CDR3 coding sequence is TGCAGTGCTTTCCTCTCTAGCGCCGGGGAGCTGTTTTTT. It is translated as CSAFLSSAGELFF.

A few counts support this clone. The chain's CDR3 is CASSGDRGSHPQHF. The CDR3 DNA sequence: TGTGCCAGCAGTGGGGACAGGGGTTCTCATCCCCAGCATTTT. The chain employs TRBV12-3 or TRBV12-4 and TRBJ1-5; 10 nucleotides match TRBD1. The CDR3 totals 14 residues. With V trimmed by 5 bases and J by 10 bases, 8 bases remained unmatched.

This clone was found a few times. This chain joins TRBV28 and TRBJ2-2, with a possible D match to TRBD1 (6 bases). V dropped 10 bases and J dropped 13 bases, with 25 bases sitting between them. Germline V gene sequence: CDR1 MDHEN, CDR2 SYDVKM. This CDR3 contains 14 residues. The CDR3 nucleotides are TGTGCCACATGGACAGCTTCGAACACCGGGTGGCTGTTTTTT. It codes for CATWTASNTGWLFF.

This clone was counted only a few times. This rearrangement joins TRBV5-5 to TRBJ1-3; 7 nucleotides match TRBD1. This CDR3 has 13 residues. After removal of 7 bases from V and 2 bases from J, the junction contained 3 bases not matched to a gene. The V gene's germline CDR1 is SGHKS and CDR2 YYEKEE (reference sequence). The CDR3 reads CASLDRAGNTIYF. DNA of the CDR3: TGTGCCAGCCTCGACAGGGCTGGAAACACCATATATTTT. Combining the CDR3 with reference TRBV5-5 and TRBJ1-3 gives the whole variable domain DAGVTQSPTHLIKTRGQQVTLRCSPISGHKSVSWYQQVLGQGPQFIFQYYEKEERGRGNFPDRFSARQFPNYSSELNVNALLLGDSALYLCASLDRAGNTIYFGEGSWLTVV.

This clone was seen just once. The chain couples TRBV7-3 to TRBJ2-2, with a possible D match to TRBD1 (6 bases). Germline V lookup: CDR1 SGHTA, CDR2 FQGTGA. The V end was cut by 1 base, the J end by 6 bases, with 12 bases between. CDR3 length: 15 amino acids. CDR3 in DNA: TGTGCCAGCAGCTTAAGTCAAGAGGGGGCCGGGGAGCTGTTTTTT. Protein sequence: CASSLSQEGAGELFF.

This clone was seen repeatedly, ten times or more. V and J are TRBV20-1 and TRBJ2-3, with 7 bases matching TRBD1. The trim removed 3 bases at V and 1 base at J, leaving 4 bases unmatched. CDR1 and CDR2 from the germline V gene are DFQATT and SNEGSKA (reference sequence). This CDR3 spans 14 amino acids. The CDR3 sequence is CSASRQGGTDTQYF. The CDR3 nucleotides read TGCAGTGCTAGTAGACAGGGAGGCACAGATACGCAGTATTTT.

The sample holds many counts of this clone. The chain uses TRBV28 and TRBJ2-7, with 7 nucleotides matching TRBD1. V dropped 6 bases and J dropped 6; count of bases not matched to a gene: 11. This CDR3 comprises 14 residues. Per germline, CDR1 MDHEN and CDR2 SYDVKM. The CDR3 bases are TGTGCCAGCAGCTCGACAGGGAGACGAGGCGAGCAGTACTTC. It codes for CASSSTGRRGEQYF.

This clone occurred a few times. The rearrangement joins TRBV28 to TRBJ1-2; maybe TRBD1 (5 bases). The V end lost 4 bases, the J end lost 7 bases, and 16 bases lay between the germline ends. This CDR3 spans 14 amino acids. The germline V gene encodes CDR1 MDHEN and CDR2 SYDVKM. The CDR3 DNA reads TGTGCCAGCAGTTCGGGGGGACCCGTGGGTGGCTACACCTTC. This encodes CASSSGGPVGGYTF.

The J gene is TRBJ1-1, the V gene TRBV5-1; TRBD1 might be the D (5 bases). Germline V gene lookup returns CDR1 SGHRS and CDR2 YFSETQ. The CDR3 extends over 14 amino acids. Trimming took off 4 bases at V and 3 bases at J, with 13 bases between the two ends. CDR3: CASSPRDSYTEAFF. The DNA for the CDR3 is TGCGCCAGCAGCCCCCGTGACAGCTACACTGAAGCTTTCTTT.

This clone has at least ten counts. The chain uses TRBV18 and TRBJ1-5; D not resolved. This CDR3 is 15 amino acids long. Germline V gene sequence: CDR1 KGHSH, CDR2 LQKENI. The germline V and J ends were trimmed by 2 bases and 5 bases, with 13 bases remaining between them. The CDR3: CASSPVLLGDQPQHF. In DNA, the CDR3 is TGTGCCAGCTCACCAGTTTTACTGGGAGATCAGCCCCAGCATTTT. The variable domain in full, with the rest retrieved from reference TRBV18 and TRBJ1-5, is NAGVMQNPRHLVRRRGQEARLRCSPMKGHSHVYWYRQLPEEGLKFMVYLQKENIIDESGMPKERFSAEFPKEGPSILRIQQVVRGDSAAYFCASSPVLLGDQPQHFGDGTRLSIL.

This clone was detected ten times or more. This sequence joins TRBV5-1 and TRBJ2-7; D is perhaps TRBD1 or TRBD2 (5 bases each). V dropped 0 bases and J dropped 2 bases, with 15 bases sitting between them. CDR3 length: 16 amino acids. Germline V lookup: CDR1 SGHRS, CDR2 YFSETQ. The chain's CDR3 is CASSLDFGVQAYEQYF. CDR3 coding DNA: TGCGCCAGCAGCTTGGATTTCGGGGTACAGGCCTACGAGCAGTACTTC. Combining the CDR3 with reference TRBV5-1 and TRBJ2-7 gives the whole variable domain KAGVTQTPRYLIKTRGQQVTLSCSPISGHRSVSWYQQTPGQGLQFLFEYFSETQRNKGNFPGRFSGRQFSNSRSEMNVSTLELGDSALYLCASSLDFGVQAYEQYFGPGTRLTVT.

The CDR3 here is CASSKSGTMNTGELFF. The CDR3 nucleotides are TGTGCCAGCAGTAAATCCGGGACAATGAACACCGGGGAGCTGTTTTTT. The V gene is TRBV6-1, the J gene TRBJ2-2; a possible D gene is TRBD1 (6 bases). This CDR3 is 16 amino acids long. Trimming left V 5 bases short and J 1 base short, with 14 bases between. Germline-derived CDR1 and CDR2 are MNHNS and SASEGT.

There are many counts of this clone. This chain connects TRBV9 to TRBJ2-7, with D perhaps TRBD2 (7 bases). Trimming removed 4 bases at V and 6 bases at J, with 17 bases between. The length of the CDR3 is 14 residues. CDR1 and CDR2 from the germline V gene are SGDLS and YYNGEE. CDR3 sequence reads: CASSPRGREGEQYF. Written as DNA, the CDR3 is TGTGCCAGCAGCCCCAGGGGCAGGGAGGGCGAGCAGTACTTC.